The sequence of this T cell receptor (beta chain) was determined in a study of post-analysis software for immune sequencing data. The wider study: Patients had relapsing-remitting, secondary progressive or progressive-relapsing multiple sclerosis; some lacked subtype.

In its sample, this clonotype was seen a few times. Antigen specificity is unknown. Whole-study results and caveats: In patients, a few TRBV segments were more frequent than in controls, with TRBV5-6, TRBV5-1 and TRBV20-1 among them. F measure showed strong co-clustering of same-batch samples. The study found significantly lower normalized Chao1 diversity in multiple sclerosis patients than in controls.

The CDR3 has 21 residues. Germline-derived CDR1 and CDR2 are SGHTA and FQGTGA. Incorporated into the TCR beta cDNA libraries were unique molecular identifiers, which served to reduce PCR and sequencing biases. Each sample of about 0.95 to 11 million input T cells yielded 500,000 or so cDNA molecules, so each molecule approximated one T cell. Each CDR3 protein is one row after TCRdb ran MiXCR on the PCR reads. The table includes around 440,000 distinct CDR3 sequences, less than 45% detected once. The receptor comes from a girl under 18 with multiple sclerosis. The V and J genes are TRBV7-3 and TRBJ2-1; 15 bases are a match to TRBD2. The end of the DNA aligns better with TRBJ2-7, so the J call may be wrong. The source material was blood. The CDR3 region has the DNA TGTGCCAGCAGCTTCCCGGGGACTAGCGGGAGGCCGACCCCATCCTACAATGAGCAGTACTTC. Its protein is CASSFPGTSGRPTPSYNEQYF.